This TCR beta chain was recorded in a study of blood T cells in healthy people across ages. About the study: Per two T cells, template switching captured roughly one barcoded beta molecule. Study-wide results and caveats: TCR beta diversity correlated strongly with naive T cell percentage.

For every donor, a draw yielded around 10 milliliters of peripheral blood. Trimming cost V 5 bases and J 6 bases; bases outside gene matches: 1. The CDR3 has 11 amino acids. Germline CDR1 reads DFQATT; CDR2 reads SNEGSKA (reference sequence). With a J-beta primer mix and a sample-barcoded 5' primer, a second PCR ran roughly 7 to 11 cycles. TCRdb reanalysed the 5' RACE reads using MiXCR and keeps one entry per CDR3 protein. The sample has approximately 1.5 million distinct CDR3 sequences, 42% seen once; the top ten hold more than 4%. Ten or more counts support this clonotype. Its cognate antigen is unknown.

The rearrangement joins TRBV20-1 to TRBJ2-1; 7 positions agree with TRBD2. This TCR was recovered from a young woman in good health. The sequencing input was blood. The CDR3 DNA is TGCAGTGCTGGGAGGGGCAATGAGCAGTTCTTC. Its translation: CSAGRGNEQFF.